The 20 T cell receptor beta chains in this list originate from one sample, sequenced in a study of T-cell reconstitution after alpha-beta-depleted transplantation in children. Unique molecular identifiers tagged the TCRbeta library. TCRdb re-called the PCR reads through MiXCR, storing one row per CDR3 protein. The data contain tens of thousands of distinct CDR3 sequences, about 9% of them seen just once; the ten biggest clones take up 25% to 30%. The specimen comprised PBMCs, mostly from graft donor cells, sampled 60 days after TCRalphabeta/CD19-depleted stem cell transplant. All receptors derive from a male patient aged 2-9 years who had a stem cell transplant for chronic granulomatous disease, so the T cells may come from the graft donor.

This chain connects TRBV6-4 to TRBJ2-1; D might be TRBD1 or TRBD2, each matching 5 bases. Germline V gene lookup returns CDR1 MRHNA and CDR2 SNTAGT. Trimming shortened V by 3 bases and J by 5 bases, and 14 bases separated the two germline ends. The CDR3 spans 15 residues. The CDR3 protein is CASSEGDRGDNEQFF. DNA for the CDR3: TGTGCCAGCAGTGAAGGGGATAGAGGGGACAATGAGCAGTTCTTC.

This clonotype was seen ten or more times. The rearrangement uses TRBV7-2 and TRBJ2-4, with 12 bases that match TRBD1. There are 20 residues in the CDR3. In germline, CDR1 is SGHTA, CDR2 FQGNSA. Germline trimming cut 0 bases from V and 3 bases from J; bases unmatched to any gene: 12. CDR3 sequence reads: CASSLAYPGTGGEGKNIQYF. CDR3 nucleotides: TGTGCCAGCAGCTTAGCGTACCCCGGGACAGGGGGCGAAGGCAAAAACATTCAGTACTTC.

The chain is built from TRBV7-3 and TRBJ2-7, with D maybe TRBD2 (5 bases). CDR3 length: 16 residues. Trimming pared 5 bases from V and 2 bases from J, leaving 19 bases between. Germline V gene sequence: CDR1 SGHTA, CDR2 FQGTGA. CDR3 loop: CASSPHSGNSTYEQYF. CDR3 nucleotides: TGTGCCAGCAGCCCGCATTCCGGGAACAGCACCTACGAGCAGTACTTC.

The sample holds many counts of this clonotype. V and J are TRBV28 and TRBJ2-1; no clear D gene. V was pared by 7 bases and J by 7 bases, with 14 bases between. Germline loops: CDR1 MDHEN, CDR2 SYDVKM. The CDR3 runs to 13 residues. CDR3 protein: CASTPTGRNEQFF. CDR3 bases: TGTGCCAGCACGCCTACGGGCCGTAATGAGCAGTTCTTC.

Ten or more counts support this clonotype. The chain couples TRBV29-1 to TRBJ2-7, with TRBD1 matching over 8 bases. The germline V gene encodes CDR1 SQVTM and CDR2 ANQGSEA. CDR3 size: 13 residues. The ends lost 6 bases at V and 7 bases at J; junction bases unmatched: 11. The CDR3 bases are TGCAGCGTACAACCGGGACAGGCGGGTGAGCAGTACTTC. As protein: CSVQPGQAGEQYF.

This clonotype was recorded at least ten times. The chain recombines TRBV29-1 with TRBJ2-5; D uncertain. Between the trimmed V and J ends, which lost 5 bases and 5 bases, there was a span of 9 bases. CDR1 SQVTM and CDR2 ANQGSEA come from the germline V gene. This CDR3 has 11 residues. The DNA for the CDR3 is TGCAGCGTTTGGGTCGGGGAGACCCAGTACTTC. It translates to CSVWVGETQYF. The full variable domain, in which reference TRBV29-1 and TRBJ2-5 provide the parts outside the CDR3, is SAVISQKPSRDICQRGTSLTIQCQVDSQVTMMFWYRQQPGQSLTLIATANQGSEATYESGFVIDKFPISRPNLTFSTLTVSNMSPEDSSIYLCSVWVGETQYFGPGTRLLVL.

This clonotype has at least ten counts. The J gene is TRBJ2-7, the V gene TRBV5-6; 11 bases are a match to TRBD2. The CDR3 is made up of 13 amino acids. Looked up from germline, CDR1 is SGHDT and CDR2 is YYEEEE. J gave up 9 bases and V 4 bases, and 6 bases lay outside the gene matches. This CDR3 reads CASSRTSGRRQYF. CDR3 nucleotides: TGTGCCAGCAGCCGAACTAGCGGGAGAAGGCAGTACTTC.

This clonotype has ten or more counts. A read error may produce the germline difference seen at one junction end. V is TRBV20-1 and J is TRBJ2-7; D is perhaps TRBD2 (5 bases). This CDR3 has 14 residues. Germline CDR1 DFQATT, CDR2 SNEGSKA (reference sequence). CDR3 nucleotides: TGCAGTGCAAGAGGGCAGGTGAGCTCCTACGAGCAGTACTTC. Translating it yields CSARGQVSSYEQYF.

In its sample, this clonotype was seen many times. This chain links TRBV18 with TRBJ1-1, with a weak D call TRBD1 (5 bases). This CDR3 comprises 13 residues. The ends were cut back, 3 bases at V and 4 bases at J, with 9 bases in the middle. Germline V gene lookup returns CDR1 KGHSH and CDR2 LQKENI. Here the CDR3 reads CASSPQGSTEAFF. The CDR3 bases are TGTGCCAGCTCACCGCAGGGTAGCACTGAAGCTTTCTTT.

This clonotype came up many times. This chain joins TRBV20-1 and TRBJ2-3; D not certain. CDR3 length: 13 amino acids. Trimming removed 0 bases at V and 0 bases at J, with 4 bases between. Germline V gene sequence: CDR1 DFQATT, CDR2 SNEGSKA (reference sequence). The CDR3 DNA sequence: TGCAGTGCTAGAGATGGCAGCACAGATACGCAGTATTTT. Residues: CSARDGSTDTQYF.

This clonotype appeared a few times. This chain uses TRBV20-1 with TRBJ2-3; D perhaps matches TRBD2 (5 bases). Per the germline V gene, CDR1 is DFQATT and CDR2 is SNEGSKA (reference sequence). The germline V and J ends were trimmed by 6 bases and 1 base, with 14 bases remaining between them. This CDR3 has 14 residues. The CDR3 reads CSARRPGGTDTQYF. The CDR3 DNA reads TGCAGTGCCCGGAGGCCAGGAGGCACAGATACGCAGTATTTT.

This clonotype appeared many times. This chain uses TRBV7-9 with TRBJ1-1; D is uncertain. Trimming pared 4 bases from V and 6 bases from J, leaving 6 bases between. The V gene's germline CDR1 is SEHNR and CDR2 FQNEAQ (reference sequence). The CDR3 has 11 amino acids. CDR3 amino acids: CASSSTPEAFF. The CDR3 nucleotides read TGTGCCAGCAGCTCGACCCCTGAAGCTTTCTTT.

On this clonotype: Since a much larger clone is just one base distant, this may be a read error. This chain uses TRBV6-5 with TRBJ2-1; the match to TRBD2 covers 9 bases. The CDR3 is 15 amino acids. The V gene's germline CDR1 is MNHEY and CDR2 SVGAGI. The CDR3: CASRYTSGHNKEQFF. The CDR3 DNA is TGTGCCAGCAGGTACACTAGCGGGCACAACAAGGAGCAGTTCTTC.

This clonotype was counted a few times. The chain combines TRBV5-1 with TRBJ2-1, with 8 bases aligning to TRBD2. Germline loops: CDR1 SGHRS, CDR2 YFSETQ. This CDR3 is 13 amino acids long. V was clipped by 0 bases and J by 9 bases; unmatched bases: 2. CDR3 protein: CASSLALAGEQFF. The CDR3 DNA sequence: TGCGCCAGCAGCTTGGCCCTAGCGGGTGAGCAGTTCTTC.

Written as DNA, the CDR3 is TGTGCCAGCAGCCGGCGGGGGACAGTCTACGAGCAGTACTTC. Amino acid sequence: CASSRRGTVYEQYF. The chain joins TRBV28 to TRBJ2-7; D possibly uses TRBD1 or TRBD2 (7 bases each). V lost 6 bases and J lost 3, with 15 bases in between. The CDR3 runs 14 residues. The V gene's germline CDR1 is MDHEN and CDR2 SYDVKM.

The rearrangement joins TRBV7-8 to TRBJ2-3; D unclear. V gave up 3 bases and J gave up 4 bases, with 17 bases separating them. CDR3 length: 16 amino acids. The germline V gene encodes CDR1 SGHVS and CDR2 FQNEAQ. The CDR3 sequence is CASSFYDLLGSDTQYF. In DNA form, the CDR3 reads TGTGCCAGCAGCTTTTACGACCTCCTGGGATCAGATACGCAGTATTTT.

This clonotype was seen at least ten times. The chain uses TRBV29-1 and TRBJ2-7; tentatively, D is TRBD1 or TRBD2 (5 bases each). Germline V gives CDR1 SQVTM, CDR2 ANQGSEA. The V and J ends lost 0 bases and 3 bases respectively, with 9 bases between them. The CDR3 runs 13 residues. The CDR3, as DNA: TGCAGCGTTGAAGAGGGACCGTACTACGAGCAGTACTTC. It encodes CSVEEGPYYEQYF.

Ten or more counts support this clonotype. This chain uses TRBV20-1 with TRBJ1-2; a weak D match, TRBD1 (6 bases). In germline, CDR1 is DFQATT, CDR2 SNEGSKA (reference sequence). The CDR3 is made up of 14 amino acids. Trimming shortened V by 0 bases and J by 6 bases, and 14 bases separated the two germline ends. The DNA for the CDR3 is TGCAGTGCTAGAGATGTTGGGGGGCGCGATGGCTACACCTTC. It encodes CSARDVGGRDGYTF.

The chain has TRBV19 and TRBJ2-7; 9 positions match TRBD1. The CDR3 has 13 amino acids. The V segment lost 7 bases and the J segment 5 bases; nucleotides outside the gene matches: 6. Looked up from germline, CDR1 is LNHDA and CDR2 is SQIVND (reference sequence). The CDR3: CASIRDRDDEQYF. The DNA of the CDR3 is TGTGCCAGTATTAGGGACAGGGACGACGAGCAGTACTTC.

This clonotype came up many times. The rearrangement links TRBV20-1 to TRBJ2-7; 8 bases are a match to TRBD2. V dropped 2 bases and J dropped 2; count of bases not matched to a gene: 5. Per the germline V gene, CDR1 is DFQATT and CDR2 is SNEGSKA (reference sequence). This CDR3 comprises 14 residues. The CDR3 bases are TGCAGTGCTAGAATGGGGACTAGGCCCTACGAGCAGTACTTC. It encodes CSARMGTRPYEQYF.